This T cell receptor beta chain was captured in a study of blood T cells in healthy people across ages. The use of a sample-barcoded 5' primer and a J-beta primer mix characterized a second PCR of about 7 to 12 cycles. MiXCR, applied by TCRdb to the 5' RACE reads, yields one record per CDR3 protein. Among about 670,000 distinct CDR3 sequences listed, around 50% were seen once. This clonotype appeared a few times. CDR3 length: 17 residues. V gave up 0 bases and J gave up 5 bases; unmatched junction bases: 8. In germline, CDR1 is SGHDN, CDR2 FVKESK. The J gene is TRBJ2-3, the V gene TRBV14; 10 nucleotides line up with TRBD2. Sequenced material: blood. The receptor was derived from a woman over 75 in good health. CDR3 nucleotide sequence: TGTGCCAGCAGCCAAGATCTAGCGGGAGTATGGGGAGATACGCAGTATTTT. Translation: CASSQDLAGVWGDTQYF. Combining the CDR3 with reference TRBV14 and TRBJ2-3 gives the whole variable domain EAGVTQFPSHSVIEKGQTVTLRCDPISGHDNLYWYRRVMGKEIKFLLHFVKESKQDESGMPNNRFLAERTGGTYSTLKVQPAELEDSGVYFCASSQDLAGVWGDTQYFGPGTRLTVL.